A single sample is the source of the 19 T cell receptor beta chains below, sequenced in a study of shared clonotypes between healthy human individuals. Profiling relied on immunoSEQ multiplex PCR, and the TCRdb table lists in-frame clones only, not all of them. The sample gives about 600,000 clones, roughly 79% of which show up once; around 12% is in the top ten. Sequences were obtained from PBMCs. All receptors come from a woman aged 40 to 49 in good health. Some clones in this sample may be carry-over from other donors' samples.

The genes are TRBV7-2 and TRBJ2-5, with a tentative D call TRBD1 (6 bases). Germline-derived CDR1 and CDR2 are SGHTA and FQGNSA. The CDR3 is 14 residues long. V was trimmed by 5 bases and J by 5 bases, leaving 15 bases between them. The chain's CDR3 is CASSLRGLRETQYF. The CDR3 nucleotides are TGTGCCAGCAGCCTCAGGGGTCTGCGGGAGACCCAGTACTTC.

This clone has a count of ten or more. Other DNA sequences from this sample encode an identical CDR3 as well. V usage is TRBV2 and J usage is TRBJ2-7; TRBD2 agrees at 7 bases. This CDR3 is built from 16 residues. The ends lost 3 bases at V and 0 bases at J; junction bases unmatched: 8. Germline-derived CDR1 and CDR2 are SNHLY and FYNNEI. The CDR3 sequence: CASSDPGRWDSYEQYF. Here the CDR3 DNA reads TGTGCCAGCAGTGACCCCGGGAGGTGGGACTCCTACGAGCAGTACTTC.

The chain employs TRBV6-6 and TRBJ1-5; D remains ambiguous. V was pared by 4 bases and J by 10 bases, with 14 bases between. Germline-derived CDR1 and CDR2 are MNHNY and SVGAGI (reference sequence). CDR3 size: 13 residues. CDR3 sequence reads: CASSSSSAAPQHF. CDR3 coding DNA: TGTGCCAGCAGTTCCTCCTCCGCCGCCCCCCAGCATTTT.

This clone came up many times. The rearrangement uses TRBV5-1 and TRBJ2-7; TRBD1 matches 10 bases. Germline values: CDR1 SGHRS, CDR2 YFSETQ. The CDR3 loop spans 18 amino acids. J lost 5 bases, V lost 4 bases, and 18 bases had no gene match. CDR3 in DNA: TGCGCCAGCAGCCCTGGGACAGGGGCATGGGGGACATCGGACGAGCAGTACTTC. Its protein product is CASSPGTGAWGTSDEQYF.

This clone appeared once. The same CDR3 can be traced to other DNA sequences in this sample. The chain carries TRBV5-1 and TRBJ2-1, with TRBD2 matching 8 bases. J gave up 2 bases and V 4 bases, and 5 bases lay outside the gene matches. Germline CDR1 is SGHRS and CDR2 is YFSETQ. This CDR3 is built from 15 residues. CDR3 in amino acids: CASSLGGGTYNEQFF. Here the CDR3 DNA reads TGCGCCAGCAGCCTGGGCGGGGGGACCTACAATGAGCAGTTCTTC.

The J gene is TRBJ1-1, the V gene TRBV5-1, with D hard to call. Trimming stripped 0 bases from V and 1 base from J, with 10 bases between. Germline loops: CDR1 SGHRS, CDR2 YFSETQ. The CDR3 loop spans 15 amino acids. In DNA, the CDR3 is TGCGCCAGCAGCTTGGATCGAGGGCAGAACACTGAAGCTTTCTTT. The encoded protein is CASSLDRGQNTEAFF.

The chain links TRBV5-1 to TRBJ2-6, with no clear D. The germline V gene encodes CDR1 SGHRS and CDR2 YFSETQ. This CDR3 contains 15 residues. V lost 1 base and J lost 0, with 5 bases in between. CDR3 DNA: TGCGCCAGCAGCTTGTATGCCTCTGGGGCCAACGTCCTGACTTTC. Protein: CASSLYASGANVLTF.

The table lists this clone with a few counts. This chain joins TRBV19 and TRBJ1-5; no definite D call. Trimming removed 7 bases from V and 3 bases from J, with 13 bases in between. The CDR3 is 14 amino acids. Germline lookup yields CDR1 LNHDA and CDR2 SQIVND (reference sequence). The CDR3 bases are TGTGCCAGTAAGGAACTACTAGCCAATCAGCCCCAGCATTTT. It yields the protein CASKELLANQPQHF.

Here the CDR3 reads CASSLGVLTYEQYF. The DNA for the CDR3 is TGTGCCAGCAGCTTGGGGGTGCTCACCTACGAGCAGTACTTC. This rearrangement joins TRBV11-2 to TRBJ2-7, with D perhaps given as TRBD1 or TRBD2 (5 bases each). The CDR3 length is 14 residues. V lost 3 bases and J 2 bases, leaving 11 bases between the germline ends. Germline-derived CDR1 and CDR2 are SGHAT and FQNNGV.

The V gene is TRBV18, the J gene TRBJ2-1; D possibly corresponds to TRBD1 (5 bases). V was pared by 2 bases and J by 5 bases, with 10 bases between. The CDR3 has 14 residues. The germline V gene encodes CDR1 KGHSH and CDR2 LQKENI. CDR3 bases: TGTGCCAGCTCACCAGACACGACAGACAATGAGCAGTTCTTC. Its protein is CASSPDTTDNEQFF.

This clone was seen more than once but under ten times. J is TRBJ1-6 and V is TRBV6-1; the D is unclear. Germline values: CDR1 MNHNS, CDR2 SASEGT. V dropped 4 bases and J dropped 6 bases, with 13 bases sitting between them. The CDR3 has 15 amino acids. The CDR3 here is CASSVIGPRNSPLHF. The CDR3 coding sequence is TGTGCCAGCAGTGTCATCGGTCCTCGTAATTCACCCCTCCACTTT.

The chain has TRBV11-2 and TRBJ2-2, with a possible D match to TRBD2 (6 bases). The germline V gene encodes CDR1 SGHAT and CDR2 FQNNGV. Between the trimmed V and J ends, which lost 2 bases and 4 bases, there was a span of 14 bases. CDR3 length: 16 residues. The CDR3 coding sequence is TGTGCCAGCAGCTTAAATCCGGGACTCCCCACCGGGGAGCTGTTTTTT. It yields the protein CASSLNPGLPTGELFF.

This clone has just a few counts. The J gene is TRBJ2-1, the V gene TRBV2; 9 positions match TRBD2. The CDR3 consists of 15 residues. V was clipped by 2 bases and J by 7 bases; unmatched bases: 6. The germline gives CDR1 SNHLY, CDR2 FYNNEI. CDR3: CASSETAGGGNEQFF. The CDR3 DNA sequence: TGTGCCAGCAGTGAAACAGCGGGAGGTGGTAATGAGCAGTTCTTC.

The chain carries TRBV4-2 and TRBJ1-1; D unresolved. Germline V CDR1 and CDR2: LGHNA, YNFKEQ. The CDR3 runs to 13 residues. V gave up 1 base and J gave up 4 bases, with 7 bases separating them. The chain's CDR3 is CASSQARVTEAFF. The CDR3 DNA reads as TGTGCCAGCAGCCAAGCGAGAGTCACTGAAGCTTTCTTT.

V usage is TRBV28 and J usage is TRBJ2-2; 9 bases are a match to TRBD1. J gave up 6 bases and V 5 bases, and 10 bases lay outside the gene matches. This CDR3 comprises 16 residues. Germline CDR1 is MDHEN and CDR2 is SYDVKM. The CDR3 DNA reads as TGTGCCAGCAGTCCTCCCGGGACAGGGAGAGCCGGGGAGCTGTTTTTT. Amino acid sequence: CASSPPGTGRAGELFF.

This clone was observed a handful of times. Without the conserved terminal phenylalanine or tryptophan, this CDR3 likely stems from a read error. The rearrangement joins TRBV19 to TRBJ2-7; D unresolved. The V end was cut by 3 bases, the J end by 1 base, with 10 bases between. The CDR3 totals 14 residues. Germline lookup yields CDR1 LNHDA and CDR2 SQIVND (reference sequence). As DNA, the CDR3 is TGTGCCAGTAGTATTGCGGTGCAGTCCTACGAGCAGTACCTC. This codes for CASSIAVQSYEQYL.

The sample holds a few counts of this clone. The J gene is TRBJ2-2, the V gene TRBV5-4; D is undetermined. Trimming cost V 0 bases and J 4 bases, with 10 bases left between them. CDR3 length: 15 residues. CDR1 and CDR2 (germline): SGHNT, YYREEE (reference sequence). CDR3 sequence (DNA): TGTGCCAGCAGCTTGGCCTTTGGGCGCACCGGGGAGCTGTTTTTT. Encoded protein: CASSLAFGRTGELFF.

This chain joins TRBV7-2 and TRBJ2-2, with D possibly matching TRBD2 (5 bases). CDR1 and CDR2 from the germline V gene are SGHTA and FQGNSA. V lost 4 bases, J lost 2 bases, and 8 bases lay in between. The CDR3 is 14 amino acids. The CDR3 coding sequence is TGTGCCAGCAGCTCGGACTTTAACACCGGGGAGCTGTTTTTT. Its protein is CASSSDFNTGELFF.

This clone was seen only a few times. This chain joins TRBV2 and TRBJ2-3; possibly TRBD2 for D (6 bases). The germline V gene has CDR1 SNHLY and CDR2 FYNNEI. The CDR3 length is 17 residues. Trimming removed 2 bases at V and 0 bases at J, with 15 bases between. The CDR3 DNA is TGTGCCAGCAGTGAAAGGTGGAGGGAAACTAGCACAGATACGCAGTATTTT. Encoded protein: CASSERWRETSTDTQYF.